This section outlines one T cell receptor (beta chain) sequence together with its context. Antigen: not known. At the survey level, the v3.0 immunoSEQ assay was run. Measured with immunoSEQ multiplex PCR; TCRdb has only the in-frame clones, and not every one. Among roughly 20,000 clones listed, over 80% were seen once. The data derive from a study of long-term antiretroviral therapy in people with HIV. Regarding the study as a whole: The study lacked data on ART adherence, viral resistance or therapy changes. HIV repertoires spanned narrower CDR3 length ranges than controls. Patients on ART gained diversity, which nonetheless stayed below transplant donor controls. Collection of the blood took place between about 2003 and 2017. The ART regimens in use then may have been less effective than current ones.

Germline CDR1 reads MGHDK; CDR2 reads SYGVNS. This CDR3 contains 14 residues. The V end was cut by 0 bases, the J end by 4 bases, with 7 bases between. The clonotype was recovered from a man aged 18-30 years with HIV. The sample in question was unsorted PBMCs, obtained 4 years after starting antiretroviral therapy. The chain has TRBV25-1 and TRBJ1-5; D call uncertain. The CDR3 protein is CASSEYRKNQPQHF. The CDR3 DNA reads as TGTGCCAGCAGTGAATACAGAAAAAATCAGCCCCAGCATTTT. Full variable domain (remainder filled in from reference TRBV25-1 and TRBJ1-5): EADIYQTPRYLVIGTGKKITLECSQTMGHDKMYWYQQDPGMELHLIHYSYGVNSTEKGDLSSESTVSRIRTEHFPLTLESARPSHTSQYLCASSEYRKNQPQHFGDGTRLSIL.